This T cell receptor beta chain stems from a study of spatial heterogeneity in lung cancer. MiXCR, run by TCRdb on the 5' RACE reads, gives a single entry per CDR3 protein. The table has approximately 92,000 distinct CDR3 sequences, around 12% seen once. This clonotype has a count of ten or more. Specified time point: sample taken at primary tumor resection. The donor population consisted of approximately 79 patients with untreated, early-stage non-small cell lung cancer. Sequencing covered unsorted whole RNA taken from tumor, nontumor lung or frozen PBMC. V was shortened by 3 bases and J by 3 bases, with 14 bases between the two germline ends. The CDR3 loop spans 15 amino acids.

This chain links TRBV12-3 or TRBV12-4 with TRBJ1-1, with D perhaps matching TRBD1 (6 bases). The input for sequencing was PBMCs, taken at surgery. This receptor was identified in a male donor with early-stage non-small cell lung cancer. CDR3: CASSLDSGLYTEAFF. CDR3 sequence (DNA): TGTGCCAGCAGTTTGGACAGCGGATTGTACACTGAAGCTTTCTTT.